Here is one T cell receptor (beta chain) with its context. Antigen specificity is unknown. The sample originates from a study of cytomegalovirus exposure and HLA in healthy donors. Whole-study findings and limits: The listing of roughly 160 TCR beta chains classed them as cytomegalovirus-associated. About 87% or about 30% of the time was how often most TCR beta V segments were productive, according to an earlier analysis. No immune exposure information besides CMV serostatus was available.

This CDR3 is 12 amino acids long. V lost 4 bases to trimming and J lost 5 bases, with 8 bases between them. CDR1 ENHRY and CDR2 SYGVKD come from the germline V gene. PCR employed 60 Vbeta and 13 Jbeta primers. Sequencing used immunoSEQ multiplex PCR; TCRdb keeps in-frame clones, though not all of them. Of approximately 240,000 clones listed, 82% are singletons. This chain joins TRBV10-3 and TRBJ1-1; D unclear. The receptor comes from a woman in her thirties or forties in good health and CMV-seropositive. Input material: PBMCs. CDR3 sequence: CAISAGLTEAFF. In DNA form, the CDR3 reads TGTGCCATCAGTGCTGGACTGACTGAAGCTTTCTTT.